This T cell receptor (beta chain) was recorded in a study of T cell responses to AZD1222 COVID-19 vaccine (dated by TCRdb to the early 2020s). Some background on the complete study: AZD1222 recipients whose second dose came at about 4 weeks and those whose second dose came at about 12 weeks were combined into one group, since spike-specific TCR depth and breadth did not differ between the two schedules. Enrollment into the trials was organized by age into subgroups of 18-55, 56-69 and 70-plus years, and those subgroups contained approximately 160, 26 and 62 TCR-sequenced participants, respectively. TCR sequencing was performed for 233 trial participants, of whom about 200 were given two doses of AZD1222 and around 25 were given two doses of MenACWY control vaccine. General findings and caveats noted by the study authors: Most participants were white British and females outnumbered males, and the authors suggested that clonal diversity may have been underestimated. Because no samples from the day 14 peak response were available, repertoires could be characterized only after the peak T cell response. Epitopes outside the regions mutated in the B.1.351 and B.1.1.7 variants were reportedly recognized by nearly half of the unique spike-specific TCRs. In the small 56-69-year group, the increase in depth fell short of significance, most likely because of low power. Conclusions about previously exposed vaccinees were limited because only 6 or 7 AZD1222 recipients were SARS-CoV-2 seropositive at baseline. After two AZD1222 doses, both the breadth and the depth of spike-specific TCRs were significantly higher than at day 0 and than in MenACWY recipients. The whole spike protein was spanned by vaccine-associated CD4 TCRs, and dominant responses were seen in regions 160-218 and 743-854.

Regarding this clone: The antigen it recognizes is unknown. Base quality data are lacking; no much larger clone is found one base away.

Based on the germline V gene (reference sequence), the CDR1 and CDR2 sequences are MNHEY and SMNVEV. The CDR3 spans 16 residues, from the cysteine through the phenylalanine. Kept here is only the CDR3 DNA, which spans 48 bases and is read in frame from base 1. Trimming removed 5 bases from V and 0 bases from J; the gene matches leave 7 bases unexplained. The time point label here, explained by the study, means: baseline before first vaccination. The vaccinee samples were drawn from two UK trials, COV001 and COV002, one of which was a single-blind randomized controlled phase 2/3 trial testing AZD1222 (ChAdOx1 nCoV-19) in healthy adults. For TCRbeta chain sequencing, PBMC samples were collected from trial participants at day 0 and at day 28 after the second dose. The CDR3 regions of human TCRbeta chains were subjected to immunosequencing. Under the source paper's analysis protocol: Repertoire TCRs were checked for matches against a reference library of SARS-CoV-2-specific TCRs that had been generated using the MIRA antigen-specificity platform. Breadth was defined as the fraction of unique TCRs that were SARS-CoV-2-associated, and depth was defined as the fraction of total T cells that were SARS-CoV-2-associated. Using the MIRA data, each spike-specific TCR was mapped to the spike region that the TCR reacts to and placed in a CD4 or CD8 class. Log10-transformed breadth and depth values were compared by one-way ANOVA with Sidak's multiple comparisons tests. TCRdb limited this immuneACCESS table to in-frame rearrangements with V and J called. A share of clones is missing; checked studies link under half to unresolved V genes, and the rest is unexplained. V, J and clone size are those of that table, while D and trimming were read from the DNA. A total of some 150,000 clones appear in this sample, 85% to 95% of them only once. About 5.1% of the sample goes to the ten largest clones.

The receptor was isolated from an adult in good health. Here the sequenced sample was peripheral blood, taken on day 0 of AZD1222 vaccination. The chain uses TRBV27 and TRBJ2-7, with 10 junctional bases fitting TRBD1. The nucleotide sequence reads TGTGCCAGCAGTGCCAGACAGGGGGCCCCCTCCTACGAGCAGTACTTC. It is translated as CASSARQGAPSYEQYF.